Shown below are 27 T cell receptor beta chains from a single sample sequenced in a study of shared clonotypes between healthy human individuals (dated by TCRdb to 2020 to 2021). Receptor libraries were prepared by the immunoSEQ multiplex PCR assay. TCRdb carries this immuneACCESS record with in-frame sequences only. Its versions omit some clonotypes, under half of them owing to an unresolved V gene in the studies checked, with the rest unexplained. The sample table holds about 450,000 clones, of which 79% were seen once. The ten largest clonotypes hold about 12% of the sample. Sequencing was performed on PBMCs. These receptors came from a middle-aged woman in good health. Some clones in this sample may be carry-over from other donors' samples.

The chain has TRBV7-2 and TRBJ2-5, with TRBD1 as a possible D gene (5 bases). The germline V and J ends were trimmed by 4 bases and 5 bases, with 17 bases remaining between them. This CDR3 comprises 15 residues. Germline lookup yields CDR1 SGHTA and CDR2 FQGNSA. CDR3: CASSSSSGQWETQYF. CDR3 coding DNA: TGTGCCAGCAGCTCGTCGTCAGGGCAGTGGGAGACCCAGTACTTC. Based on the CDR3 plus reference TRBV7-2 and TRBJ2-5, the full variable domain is GAGVSQSPSNKVTEKGKDVELRCDPISGHTALYWYRQSLGQGLEFLIYFQGNSAPDKSGLPSDRFSAERTGGSVSTLTIQRTQQEDSAVYLCASSSSSGQWETQYFGPGTRLLVL.

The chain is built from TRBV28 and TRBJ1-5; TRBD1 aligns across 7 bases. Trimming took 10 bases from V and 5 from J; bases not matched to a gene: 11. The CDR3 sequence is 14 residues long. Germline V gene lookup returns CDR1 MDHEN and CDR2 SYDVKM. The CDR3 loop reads CAIQKGAFYQPQHF. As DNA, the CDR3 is TGTGCCATCCAGAAGGGGGCCTTTTATCAGCCCCAGCATTTT.

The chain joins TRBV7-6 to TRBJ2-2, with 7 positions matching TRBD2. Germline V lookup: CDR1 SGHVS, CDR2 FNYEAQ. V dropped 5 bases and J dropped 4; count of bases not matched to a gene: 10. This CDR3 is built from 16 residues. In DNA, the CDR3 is TGTGCCAGCAGCCAAACTAGCGCTATAGGCACCGGGGAGCTGTTTTTT. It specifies CASSQTSAIGTGELFF.

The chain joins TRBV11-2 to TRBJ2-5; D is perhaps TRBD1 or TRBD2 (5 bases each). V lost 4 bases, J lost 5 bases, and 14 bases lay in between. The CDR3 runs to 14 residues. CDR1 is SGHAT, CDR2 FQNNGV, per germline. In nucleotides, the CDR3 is TGTGCCAGCAGCTCTCTGAGGGGTGGCGAGACCCAGTACTTC. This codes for CASSSLRGGETQYF.

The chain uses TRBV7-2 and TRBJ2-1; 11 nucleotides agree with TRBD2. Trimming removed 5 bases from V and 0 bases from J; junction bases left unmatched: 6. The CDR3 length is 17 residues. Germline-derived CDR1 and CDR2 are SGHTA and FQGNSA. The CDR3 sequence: CASSTGLAVSSYNEQFF. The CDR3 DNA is TGTGCCAGCAGCACGGGACTAGCGGTAAGCTCCTACAATGAGCAGTTCTTC.

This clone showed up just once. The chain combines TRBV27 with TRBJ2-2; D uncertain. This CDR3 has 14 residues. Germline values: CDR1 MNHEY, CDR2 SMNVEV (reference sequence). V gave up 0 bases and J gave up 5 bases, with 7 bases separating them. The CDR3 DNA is TGTGCCAGCAGTTTATCGGTAGGGACCGGGGAGCTGTTTTTT. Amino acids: CASSLSVGTGELFF.

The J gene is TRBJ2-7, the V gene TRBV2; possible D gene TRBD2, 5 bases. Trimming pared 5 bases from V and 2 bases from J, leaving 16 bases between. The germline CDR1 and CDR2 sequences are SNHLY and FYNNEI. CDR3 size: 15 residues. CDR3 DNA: TGTGCCAGCAGTAGGATGAGCGGACCCCCCTACGAGCAGTACTTC. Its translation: CASSRMSGPPYEQYF. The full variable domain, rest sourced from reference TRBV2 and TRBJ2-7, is EPEVTQTPSHQVTQMGQEVILRCVPISNHLYFYWYRQILGQKVEFLVSFYNNEISEKSEIFDDQFSVERPDGSNFTLKIRSTKLEDSAMYFCASSRMSGPPYEQYFGPGTRLTVT.

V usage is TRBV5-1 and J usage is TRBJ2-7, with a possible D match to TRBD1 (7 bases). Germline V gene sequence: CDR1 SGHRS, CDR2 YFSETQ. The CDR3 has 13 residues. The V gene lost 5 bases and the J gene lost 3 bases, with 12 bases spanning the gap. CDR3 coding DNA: TGCGCCAGCAGTCCAGGGGGACTCTACGAGCAGTACTTC. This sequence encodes CASSPGGLYEQYF.

CDR3 sequence (DNA): TGTGCCACCAGCAGAGGTTGGTCTCCCGGGGAGCTGTTTTTT. Translation: CATSRGWSPGELFF. The chain joins TRBV15 to TRBJ2-2; no reliable D call. V lost 1 base, J lost 6 bases, and 9 bases lay in between. Per germline, CDR1 LNHNV and CDR2 YYDKDF (reference sequence). The CDR3 consists of 14 residues.

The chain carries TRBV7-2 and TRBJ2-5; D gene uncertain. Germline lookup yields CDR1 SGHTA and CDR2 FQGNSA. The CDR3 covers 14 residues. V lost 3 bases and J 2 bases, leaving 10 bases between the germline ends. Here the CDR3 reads CASSFFGPQETQYF. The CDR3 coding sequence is TGTGCCAGCAGCTTTTTCGGGCCACAAGAGACCCAGTACTTC.

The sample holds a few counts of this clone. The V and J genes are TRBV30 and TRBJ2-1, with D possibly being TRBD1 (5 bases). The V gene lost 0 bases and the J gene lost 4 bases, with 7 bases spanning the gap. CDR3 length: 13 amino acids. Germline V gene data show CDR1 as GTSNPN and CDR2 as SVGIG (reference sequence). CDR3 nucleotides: TGTGCCTGGAGTGTAGGGGCGTACAATGAGCAGTTCTTC. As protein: CAWSVGAYNEQFF.

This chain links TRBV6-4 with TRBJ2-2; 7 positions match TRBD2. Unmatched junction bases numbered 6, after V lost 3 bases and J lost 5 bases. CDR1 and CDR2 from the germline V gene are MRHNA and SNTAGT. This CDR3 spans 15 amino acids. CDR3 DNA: TGTGCCAGCAGTGAGAGCGGGGATCTTACCGGGGAGCTGTTTTTT. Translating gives CASSESGDLTGELFF.

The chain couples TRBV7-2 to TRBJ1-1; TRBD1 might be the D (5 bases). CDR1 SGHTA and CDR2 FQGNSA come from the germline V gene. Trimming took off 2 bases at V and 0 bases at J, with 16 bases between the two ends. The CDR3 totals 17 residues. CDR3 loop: CASSLRRGGKVNTEAFF. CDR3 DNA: TGTGCCAGCAGCTTAAGGCGTGGGGGGAAAGTGAACACTGAAGCTTTCTTT.

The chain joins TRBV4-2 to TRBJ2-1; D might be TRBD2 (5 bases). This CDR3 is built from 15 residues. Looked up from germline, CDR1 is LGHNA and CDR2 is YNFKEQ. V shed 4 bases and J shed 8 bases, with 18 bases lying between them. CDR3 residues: CASSRERDPTHEQFF. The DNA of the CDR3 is TGTGCCAGCAGCCGCGAGAGGGATCCAACCCATGAGCAGTTCTTC.

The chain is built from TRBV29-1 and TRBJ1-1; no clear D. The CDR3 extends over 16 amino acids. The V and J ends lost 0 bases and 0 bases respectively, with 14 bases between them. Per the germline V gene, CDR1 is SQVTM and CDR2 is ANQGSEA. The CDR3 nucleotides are TGCAGCGTTGAAGACAGGCATACTGGTATGAACACTGAAGCTTTCTTT. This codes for CSVEDRHTGMNTEAFF.

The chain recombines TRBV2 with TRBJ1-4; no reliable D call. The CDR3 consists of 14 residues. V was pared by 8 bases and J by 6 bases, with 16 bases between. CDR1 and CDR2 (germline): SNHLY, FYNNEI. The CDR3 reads CASALQTNYEKLFF. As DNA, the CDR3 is TGTGCCAGCGCCCTCCAAACTAATTATGAAAAACTGTTTTTT.

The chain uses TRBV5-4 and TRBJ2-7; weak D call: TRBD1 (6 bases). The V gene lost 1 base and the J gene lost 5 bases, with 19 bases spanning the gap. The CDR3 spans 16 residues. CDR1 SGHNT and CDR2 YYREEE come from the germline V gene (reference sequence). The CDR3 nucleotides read TGTGCCAGCAGCTTGACCGGACAGCTCCAGACTGACGAGCAGTACTTC. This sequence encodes CASSLTGQLQTDEQYF.

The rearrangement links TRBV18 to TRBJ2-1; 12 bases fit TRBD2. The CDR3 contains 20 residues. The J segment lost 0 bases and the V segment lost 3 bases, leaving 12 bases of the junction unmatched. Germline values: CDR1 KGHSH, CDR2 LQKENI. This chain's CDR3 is CASSPLALAGGVSSYNEQFF. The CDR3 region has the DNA TGTGCCAGCTCACCTCTCGCCCTAGCGGGGGGGGTTAGCTCCTACAATGAGCAGTTCTTC.

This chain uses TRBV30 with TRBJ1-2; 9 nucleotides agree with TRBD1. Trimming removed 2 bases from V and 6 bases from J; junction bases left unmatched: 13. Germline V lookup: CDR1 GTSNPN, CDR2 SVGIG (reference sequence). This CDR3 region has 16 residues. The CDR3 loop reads CAWSTSGTGFNDGYTF. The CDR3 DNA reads TGTGCCTGGAGTACGTCCGGGACAGGGTTTAATGATGGCTACACCTTC.

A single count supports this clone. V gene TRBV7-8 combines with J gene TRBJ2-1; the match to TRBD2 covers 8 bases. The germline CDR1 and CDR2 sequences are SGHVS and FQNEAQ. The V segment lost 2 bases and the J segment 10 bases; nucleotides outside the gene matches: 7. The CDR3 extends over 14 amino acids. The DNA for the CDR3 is TGTGCCAGCAGCTTAAGCGGGAGATGGGGGGAGCAGTTCTTC. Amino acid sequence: CASSLSGRWGEQFF.

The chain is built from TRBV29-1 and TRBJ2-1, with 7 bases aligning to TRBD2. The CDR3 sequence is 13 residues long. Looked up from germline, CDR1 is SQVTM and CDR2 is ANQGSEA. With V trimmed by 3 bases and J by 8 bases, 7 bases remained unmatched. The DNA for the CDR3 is TGCAGCGTTGATAGGGGTGGGAGGGATGAGCAGTTCTTC. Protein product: CSVDRGGRDEQFF.

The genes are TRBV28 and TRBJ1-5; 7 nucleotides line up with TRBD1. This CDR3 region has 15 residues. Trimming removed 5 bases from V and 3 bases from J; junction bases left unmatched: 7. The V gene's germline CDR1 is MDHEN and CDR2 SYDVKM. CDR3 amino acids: CASSAPGGSNQPQHF. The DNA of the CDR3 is TGTGCCAGCAGTGCCCCAGGGGGGTCCAATCAGCCCCAGCATTTT.

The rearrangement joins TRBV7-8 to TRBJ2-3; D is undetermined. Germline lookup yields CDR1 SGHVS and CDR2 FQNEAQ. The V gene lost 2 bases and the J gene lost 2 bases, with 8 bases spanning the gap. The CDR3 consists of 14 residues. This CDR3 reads CASSLSSTTDTQYF. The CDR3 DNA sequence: TGTGCCAGCAGCTTATCCTCAACCACAGATACGCAGTATTTT. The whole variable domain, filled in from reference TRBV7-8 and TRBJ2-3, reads GAGVSQSPRYKVAKRGQDVALRCDPISGHVSLFWYQQALGQGPEFLTYFQNEAQLDKSGLPSDRFFAERPEGSVSTLKIQRTQQEDSAVYLCASSLSSTTDTQYFGPGTRLTVL.

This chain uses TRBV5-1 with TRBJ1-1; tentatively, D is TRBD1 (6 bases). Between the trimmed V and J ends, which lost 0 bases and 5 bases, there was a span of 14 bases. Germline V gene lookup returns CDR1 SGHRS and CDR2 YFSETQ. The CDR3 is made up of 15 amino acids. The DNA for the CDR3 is TGCGCCAGCAGCTTGGCTATGCCGGGACAAACTGAAGCTTTCTTT. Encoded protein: CASSLAMPGQTEAFF. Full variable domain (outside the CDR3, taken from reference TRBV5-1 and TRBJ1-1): KAGVTQTPRYLIKTRGQQVTLSCSPISGHRSVSWYQQTPGQGLQFLFEYFSETQRNKGNFPGRFSGRQFSNSRSEMNVSTLELGDSALYLCASSLAMPGQTEAFFGQGTRLTVV.

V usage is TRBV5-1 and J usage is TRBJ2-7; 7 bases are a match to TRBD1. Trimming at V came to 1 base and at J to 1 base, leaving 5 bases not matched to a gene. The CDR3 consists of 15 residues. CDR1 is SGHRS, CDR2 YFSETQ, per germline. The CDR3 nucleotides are TGCGCCAGCAGCTTGTCCGGACAGGCATCCTACGAGCAGTACTTC. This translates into CASSLSGQASYEQYF.

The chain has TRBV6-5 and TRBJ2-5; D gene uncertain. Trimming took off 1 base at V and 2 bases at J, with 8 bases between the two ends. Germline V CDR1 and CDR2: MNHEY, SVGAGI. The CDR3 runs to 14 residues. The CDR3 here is CASSYFPQQETQYF. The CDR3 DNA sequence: TGTGCCAGCAGTTACTTCCCACAGCAAGAGACCCAGTACTTC.

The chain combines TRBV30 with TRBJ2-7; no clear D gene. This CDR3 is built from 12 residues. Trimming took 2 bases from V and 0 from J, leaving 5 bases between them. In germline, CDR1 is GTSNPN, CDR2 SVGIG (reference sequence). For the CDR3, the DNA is TGTGCCTGGAGTCACAGCTCCTACGAGCAGTACTTC. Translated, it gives CAWSHSSYEQYF. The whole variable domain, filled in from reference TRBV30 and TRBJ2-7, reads SQTIHQWPATLVQPVGSPLSLECTVEGTSNPNLYWYRQAAGRGLQLLFYSVGIGQISSEVPQNLSASRPQDRQFILSSKKLLLSDSGFYLCAWSHSSYEQYFGPGTRLTVT.